Following are 30 T cell receptor beta chains from one sample sequenced in a study of T cells after posttransplantation cyclophosphamide. Repertoires were generated with immunoSEQ multiplex PCR, while TCRdb's copy carries only in-frame clones and drops some. The repertoire consists of 20,000 to 25,000 clones, none detected only once. The specimen sequenced was PBMCs. The receptor source for this set is a woman aged 60-75 years in good health, CMV-negative, and a related stem cell transplant donor.

This clone was counted many times. This rearrangement joins TRBV11-2 to TRBJ1-6, with D possibly TRBD1 on 6 matching bases. V lost 1 base and J lost 8, with 9 bases in between. Germline V gene sequence: CDR1 SGHAT, CDR2 FQNNGV. The CDR3 spans 14 residues. DNA for the CDR3: TGTGCCAGCAGCTTAGCCCAGGGGTATTCACCCCTCCACTTT. Protein product: CASSLAQGYSPLHF. Using reference TRBV11-2 and TRBJ1-6 for the parts outside the CDR3, the full variable domain is EAGVAQSPRYKIIEKRQSVAFWCNPISGHATLYWYQQILGQGPKLLIQFQNNGVVDDSQLPKDRFSAERLKGVDSTLKIQPAKLEDSAVYLCASSLAQGYSPLHFGNGTRLTVT.

This clone was observed many times. This sequence joins TRBV15 and TRBJ1-4; D is perhaps TRBD1 (6 bases). The CDR3 length is 13 residues. Germline CDR1 reads LNHNV; CDR2 reads YYDKDF (reference sequence). V gave up 9 bases and J gave up 6 bases, with 14 bases separating them. In DNA form, the CDR3 reads TGTGCCACTACCCAGGGGTGGGATGAAAAACTGTTTTTT. Translated: CATTQGWDEKLFF. Using reference TRBV15 and TRBJ1-4 for the parts outside the CDR3, the full variable domain is DAMVIQNPRYQVTQFGKPVTLSCSQTLNHNVMYWYQQKSSQAPKLLFHYYDKDFNNEADTPDNFQSRRPNTSFCFLDIRSPGLGDTAMYLCATTQGWDEKLFFGSGTQLSVL.

This clone was recorded a few times. The V gene is TRBV29-1, the J gene TRBJ1-2, with D perhaps matching TRBD1 (6 bases). V was shortened by 4 bases and J by 8 bases, with 14 bases between the two germline ends. The germline V gene encodes CDR1 SQVTM and CDR2 ANQGSEA. The CDR3 consists of 12 residues. CDR3 DNA sequence: TGCAGCGTTGTGCGGGGGGCGGAAGGCTACACCTTC. Encoded protein: CSVVRGAEGYTF.

This clone appeared many times. V and J are TRBV7-2 and TRBJ2-3; possible D gene TRBD1, 6 bases. The germline V and J ends were trimmed by 5 bases and 1 base, with 16 bases remaining between them. CDR1 SGHTA and CDR2 FQGNSA come from the germline V gene. This CDR3 contains 16 residues. The CDR3 region is CASSRDTQGGTDTQYF. CDR3 nucleotide sequence: TGTGCCAGCAGCCGGGACACTCAAGGGGGCACAGATACGCAGTATTTT.

The V gene is TRBV7-8, the J gene TRBJ2-3, with 8 positions matching TRBD2. V shed 5 bases and J 2 bases; nucleotides not matched to a gene: 3. The CDR3 sequence is 14 residues long. Germline V gene sequence: CDR1 SGHVS, CDR2 FQNEAQ. In nucleotides, the CDR3 is TGTGCCAGCAGCCCAGCGGGGGTCACAGATACGCAGTATTTT. It is translated as CASSPAGVTDTQYF.

This clone was counted at least ten times. This chain connects TRBV5-4 to TRBJ2-7; possibly TRBD1 for D (5 bases). This CDR3 has 14 residues. Looked up from germline, CDR1 is SGHNT and CDR2 is YYREEE (reference sequence). Between the trimmed V and J ends, which lost 4 bases and 6 bases, there was a span of 17 bases. The CDR3 region has the DNA TGTGCCAGCAGCCAGGCCAGGGCCAACTTCGAGCAGTACTTC. Amino acid sequence: CASSQARANFEQYF. The complete variable domain, with remaining parts taken from reference TRBV5-4 and TRBJ2-7, reads ETGVTQSPTHLIKTRGQQVTLRCSSQSGHNTVSWYQQALGQGPQFIFQYYREEENGRGNFPPRFSGLQFPNYSSELNVNALELDDSALYLCASSQARANFEQYFGPGTRLTVT.

In its sample, this clone was seen many times. V and J are TRBV15 and TRBJ1-2; 8 bases line up with TRBD1. In germline, CDR1 is LNHNV, CDR2 YYDKDF (reference sequence). Germline trimming cut 5 bases from V and 4 bases from J; bases unmatched to any gene: 3. This CDR3 region has 13 residues. The CDR3 DNA is TGTGCCACCAGCTTGGGGACAGGCTATGGCTACACCTTC. Amino acids: CATSLGTGYGYTF.

This clone was observed at least ten times. The CDR3 DNA follows: TGTGCCAGCAGCTTAGACGGACAGTACAATCAGCCCCAGCATTTT. This sequence encodes CASSLDGQYNQPQHF. V is TRBV7-9 and J is TRBJ1-5, with a possible D match to TRBD1 (6 bases). V lost 1 base and J 3 bases, leaving 10 bases between the germline ends. The germline V gene encodes CDR1 SEHNR and CDR2 FQNEAQ (reference sequence). CDR3 length: 15 residues.

The chain recombines TRBV19 with TRBJ2-5, with D perhaps TRBD2 (6 bases). The end of the DNA is better explained by TRBJ2-7, so the J call may be wrong. The CDR3 spans 14 residues. Germline V lookup: CDR1 LNHDA, CDR2 SQIVND (reference sequence). The CDR3, as DNA: TGTGCCAGTGGGAGAAGCGGGTCTACCTACGAGCAGTACTTC. It yields the protein CASGRSGSTYEQYF.

This clone was observed at least ten times. The V and J genes are TRBV27 and TRBJ2-1, with 11 positions matching TRBD2. With 0 bases clipped from V and 4 bases from J, the junction kept 2 bases outside the gene matches. The germline gives CDR1 MNHEY, CDR2 SMNVEV (reference sequence). CDR3 size: 16 residues. CDR3 protein: CASSLSLAGAYNEQFF. The CDR3 DNA reads TGTGCCAGCAGTTTATCACTAGCGGGAGCTTACAATGAGCAGTTCTTC.

This clone was counted at least ten times. This chain links TRBV30 with TRBJ2-1; D call uncertain. Germline CDR1 and CDR2: GTSNPN and SVGIG (reference sequence). The CDR3 is 10 residues long. CDR3 in amino acids: CTAGYNEQFF. The CDR3 DNA is TGTACGGCAGGCTACAATGAGCAGTTCTTC.

This clone was seen a few times. The chain has TRBV30 and TRBJ2-5, with 7 nucleotides matching TRBD2. The assigned J gene may be wrong: the sequence end matches TRBJ2-7 better. Germline loops: CDR1 GTSNPN, CDR2 SVGIG (reference sequence). The CDR3 runs to 14 residues. CDR3 nucleotide sequence: TGTGCCTGGAGTTCGGGGACTACAACCTACGAGCAGTACTTC. This translates into CAWSSGTTTYEQYF.

A remark on this clone: One base away lies a much larger clone, so this may be a sequencing read error. The sample holds other DNA sequences that translate to the same CDR3. This sequence joins TRBV11-2 and TRBJ2-7; D might be TRBD2 (6 bases). V was pared by 0 bases and J by 2 bases, with 17 bases between. The CDR3 spans 17 residues. Germline V gene sequence: CDR1 SGHAT, CDR2 FQNNGV. The CDR3 nucleotides read TGTGCCAGCAGCTTAGACGGGGGTGAGGGCTTTGCCTACGAGCAGTACTTC. It encodes CASSLDGGEGFAYEQYF.

This clone occurred many times. The chain recombines TRBV9 with TRBJ2-6; D possibly corresponds to TRBD1 (5 bases). Germline CDR1 and CDR2: SGDLS and YYNGEE. V was clipped by 0 bases and J by 2 bases, with 21 bases between them. The CDR3 totals 20 residues. The chain's CDR3 is CASSVEGVGRSFPGANVLTF. CDR3 DNA: TGTGCCAGCAGCGTAGAAGGGGTGGGGCGAAGTTTCCCTGGGGCCAACGTCCTGACTTTC.

This clone was picked up many times. The CDR3 DNA reads TGTGCCATCAGTGAGGGGGACAGGGGGCGGTTCGAGCAGTACTTC. Its translation: CAISEGDRGRFEQYF. The rearrangement joins TRBV10-3 to TRBJ2-7; TRBD1 agrees at 12 bases. CDR3 size: 15 residues. The V and J ends lost 2 bases and 6 bases, in that order; junction bases with no gene match: 5. Per the germline V gene, CDR1 is ENHRY and CDR2 is SYGVKD.

This clone was observed at least ten times. The genes are TRBV4-3 and TRBJ2-1; 9 positions agree with TRBD1. Unmatched junction bases numbered 5, after V lost 4 bases and J lost 7 bases. CDR1 is LGHNA and CDR2 is YSLEER in the germline V gene. This CDR3 spans 14 amino acids. The CDR3 loop is CASSLGTGPNEQFF. The DNA of the CDR3 is TGCGCCAGCAGCCTGGGGACAGGGCCAAATGAGCAGTTCTTC.

This clone was found many times. This chain connects TRBV6-5 to TRBJ1-6; maybe TRBD1 (6 bases). Trimming stripped 0 bases from V and 8 bases from J, with 14 bases between. Germline V gene lookup returns CDR1 MNHEY and CDR2 SVGAGI. The CDR3 covers 16 residues. DNA of the CDR3: TGTGCCAGCAGTTACTCCAGGGGAACCTTCCATTCACCCCTCCACTTT. This encodes CASSYSRGTFHSPLHF.

J is TRBJ1-6 and V is TRBV19, with D perhaps TRBD1 (5 bases). The CDR3 runs to 13 residues. V was clipped by 6 bases and J by 8 bases, with 11 bases between them. Germline CDR1 is LNHDA and CDR2 is SQIVND (reference sequence). As DNA, the CDR3 is TGTGCCAGTAGAGTGATGGGGCATTCACCCCTCCACTTT. This gives the protein CASRVMGHSPLHF.

Many counts were recorded for this clone. The J gene is TRBJ1-1, the V gene TRBV2, with 7 bases fitting TRBD1. The V segment lost 2 bases and the J segment 4 bases; nucleotides outside the gene matches: 4. The germline gives CDR1 SNHLY, CDR2 FYNNEI. This CDR3 comprises 14 residues. The CDR3 loop is CASSEHNRGTEAFF. CDR3 nucleotide sequence: TGTGCCAGCAGTGAACATAACAGGGGCACTGAAGCTTTCTTT.

Many counts were recorded for this clone. The chain employs TRBV27 and TRBJ2-1; 9 bases agree with TRBD1. The CDR3 is made up of 14 amino acids. Germline lookup yields CDR1 MNHEY and CDR2 SMNVEV (reference sequence). V was clipped by 7 bases and J by 5 bases; unmatched bases: 6. This CDR3 is CASMGTGSHNEQFF. For the CDR3, the DNA is TGTGCCAGCATGGGGACAGGGTCCCACAATGAGCAGTTCTTC.

This clone occurred many times. The rearrangement uses TRBV6-4 and TRBJ2-7; 7 bases line up with TRBD1. CDR3 length: 15 amino acids. Germline CDR1 and CDR2: MRHNA and SNTAGT. Trimming removed 5 bases from V and 0 bases from J; junction bases left unmatched: 7. The CDR3 region is CASSSTGKSSYEQYV. The CDR3 coding sequence is TGTGCCAGCAGTTCGACAGGGAAAAGCTCCTACGAGCAGTACGTC.

This clone was seen repeatedly, ten times or more. The chain has TRBV13 and TRBJ1-2, with D unresolved. The CDR3 runs to 15 residues. Per germline, CDR1 PRHDT and CDR2 FYEKMQ (reference sequence). V gave up 7 bases and J gave up 8 bases, with 23 bases separating them. CDR3 protein: CASTLAGMAVGGYTF. As DNA, the CDR3 is TGTGCCAGCACCCTAGCGGGTATGGCAGTCGGCGGCTACACCTTC.

This clone was counted at least ten times. V is TRBV7-9 and J is TRBJ1-1; D gene uncertain. V shed 3 bases and J shed 5 bases, with 10 bases lying between them. This CDR3 comprises 13 residues. Germline CDR1 is SEHNR and CDR2 is FQNEAQ (reference sequence). This chain's CDR3 is CASSFTALTEAFF. CDR3 bases: TGTGCCAGCAGCTTTACCGCGTTGACTGAAGCTTTCTTT.

This clone was picked up many times. The chain joins TRBV28 to TRBJ2-5; 9 nucleotides line up with TRBD1. The CDR3 is 17 amino acids. With 5 bases clipped from V and 3 bases from J, the junction kept 13 bases outside the gene matches. The germline CDR1 and CDR2 sequences are MDHEN and SYDVKM. CDR3 bases: TGTGCCAGCAGTACACTTATTTGGACAGGGGCCGAAGAGACCCAGTACTTC. Translating it yields CASSTLIWTGAEETQYF. The whole variable domain, filled in from reference TRBV28 and TRBJ2-5, reads DVKVTQSSRYLVKRTGEKVFLECVQDMDHENMFWYRQDPGLGLRLIYFSYDVKMKEKGDIPEGYSVSREKKERFSLILESASTNQTSMYLCASSTLIWTGAEETQYFGPGTRLLVL.

This clone was detected many times. The genes are TRBV7-6 and TRBJ2-1; TRBD2 matches 7 bases. There are 14 residues in the CDR3. The germline V gene encodes CDR1 SGHVS and CDR2 FNYEAQ. V shed 5 bases and J 3 bases; nucleotides not matched to a gene: 4. For the CDR3, the DNA is TGTGCCAGCAGCCAAAGCGGGAACTACAATGAGCAGTTCTTC. The encoded protein is CASSQSGNYNEQFF.

This clone was picked up many times. The rearrangement links TRBV12-5 to TRBJ2-1; 10 nucleotides agree with TRBD2. The CDR3 covers 15 residues. Trimming at V came to 6 bases and at J to 9 bases, leaving 11 bases not matched to a gene. Germline CDR1 reads LGHNT; CDR2 reads FRNRAP. CDR3 in DNA: TGTGCTAGTGGCGACACCAGCGGGAGGGCCGGTGAGCAGTTCTTC. It translates to CASGDTSGRAGEQFF.

This clone was found many times. The chain couples TRBV10-3 to TRBJ2-6; a weak D match, TRBD2 (6 bases). V lost 10 bases, J lost 0 bases, and 16 bases lay in between. The CDR3 runs 16 residues. Germline V gene sequence: CDR1 ENHRY, CDR2 SYGVKD. Written as DNA, the CDR3 is TGTGCCACCACCGGGACTTTAATCTCTGGGGCCAACGTCCTGACTTTC. It yields the protein CATTGTLISGANVLTF.

This clone was counted between two and nine times. The chain couples TRBV28 to TRBJ1-5; D unresolved. In germline, CDR1 is MDHEN, CDR2 SYDVKM. The CDR3 loop spans 15 amino acids. The V end lost 6 bases, the J end lost 3 bases, and 15 bases lay between the germline ends. CDR3 bases: TGTGCCAGCAGGAGAGATAGGAGGCCCAATCAGCCCCAGCATTTT. It is translated as CASRRDRRPNQPQHF.

The chain combines TRBV4-3 with TRBJ2-5, with a weak D call TRBD2 (5 bases). Per germline, CDR1 LGHNA and CDR2 YSLEER. CDR3 length: 13 residues. V dropped 4 bases and J dropped 3 bases, with 9 bases sitting between them. The CDR3 loop reads CASSRGLEETQYF. The CDR3 nucleotides are TGCGCCAGCAGCCGCGGACTGGAAGAGACCCAGTACTTC.

This clone was observed at least ten times. The CDR3 reads CASSLGQGGSYGYTF. CDR3 sequence (DNA): TGTGCCAGCAGCTTGGGACAGGGAGGTAGCTATGGCTACACCTTC. The chain employs TRBV5-4 and TRBJ1-2, with 7 bases fitting TRBD1. Germline CDR1 is SGHNT and CDR2 is YYREEE (reference sequence). J gave up 4 bases and V 0 bases, and 6 bases lay outside the gene matches. The CDR3 loop spans 15 amino acids.